This TCR beta chain was recorded in a study of T cell responses to AZD1222 COVID-19 vaccine. Study-level points and caveats: Researchers report vaccine-associated CD4 TCRs spanning spike, with dominance at 160-218 and 743-854.

Sequencing was performed with immunoSEQ multiplex PCR; in TCRdb, only in-frame clones are kept and a portion is missing. The sample shows roughly 67,000 clones, roughly nine tenths of them seen only once. Second-dose intervals of approximately 4 or approximately 12 weeks were pooled. The CDR3 runs 14 residues. Germline values: CDR1 SGHKS, CDR2 YYEKEE (reference sequence). V dropped 5 bases and J dropped 0 bases, with 6 bases sitting between them. Comments on this clone: The antigen remains undetermined. Other DNA sequences in this sample translate to the same CDR3.

The chain recombines TRBV5-5 with TRBJ1-6; no firm D call. The material sequenced was peripheral blood, taken 28 days after the second AZD1222 dose. This clonotype was sampled from an adult who received the AZD1222 COVID-19 vaccine. In nucleotides, the CDR3 is TGTGCCAGCAGTCTTAGCTCCTATAATTCACCCCTCCACTTT. Protein: CASSLSSYNSPLHF.